A selection of T cell receptor beta chains follows, all from one sample in a study of blood T cell repertoires in COVID-19. Measured with immunoSEQ multiplex PCR; TCRdb has only the in-frame clones, and not every one. The table includes tens of thousands of clones, more than 75% detected once. Sequencing was done on a sample of peripheral blood. The receptors derive from a man aged 55-75 years with active or convalescent COVID-19. Each CDR3 is given with its conserved first and last residue. D genes are given only for firm matches. Part of the rows lack a size; the others show once, few, many or a class for expanded clones.

TRBV7-9	-	TRBJ1-1	-	CASSLSLAGSNTEAFF	TGTGCCAGCAGCTTATCCTTGGCGGGATCGAACACTGAAGCTTTCTTT
TRBV6-1	-	TRBJ2-7	-	CASSDQGYEQYF	TGTGCCAGCAGTGACCAGGGCTACGAGCAGTACTTC
TRBV29-1	-	TRBJ1-1	-	CSVGPGENTEAFF	TGCAGCGTCGGCCCGGGGGAGAACACTGAAGCTTTCTTT
TRBV7-6	-	TRBJ2-1	-	CASSSIYNEQFF	TGTGCCAGCAGCTCCATTTACAATGAGCAGTTCTTC
TRBV4-3	-	TRBJ1-3	-	CASSQDQEGVGNTIYF	TGCGCCAGCAGCCAAGATCAGGAAGGGGTTGGAAACACCATATATTTT
TRBV10-3	once	TRBJ1-6	TRBD1	CAISESRTGDSPLHF	TGTGCCATCAGTGAGTCGCGGACAGGGGATTCACCCCTCCACTTT
TRBV7-6	-	TRBJ1-4	TRBD1	CASSTSGTDEKLFF	TGTGCCAGCAGCACTTCCGGGACAGACGAAAAACTGTTTTTT
TRBV2	-	TRBJ2-7	TRBD1	CASSDFGQDGTYEQYF	TGTGCCAGCAGCGATTTCGGACAGGATGGAACCTACGAGCAGTACTTC
TRBV24-1	-	TRBJ2-5	-	CATSGSVQETQYF	TGTGCCACCAGTGGTAGCGTTCAAGAGACCCAGTACTTC
TRBV6-5	few	TRBJ2-3	TRBD2	CASSSGLAWQYTQYF	TGTGCCAGCAGTTCGGGACTAGCGTGGCAATATACGCAGTATTTT
TRBV5-8	-	TRBJ2-3	-	CASSAGIVTQYF	TGTGCCAGCAGCGCCGGGATAGTCACGCAGTATTTT
TRBV2	-	TRBJ2-4	-	CASSEARENIQYF	TGTGCCAGCAGTGAAGCCAGGGAAAACATTCAGTACTTC
TRBV7-8	-	TRBJ1-2	-	CASSPFGRHYGYTF	TGTGCCAGCAGCCCATTCGGCAGGCACTATGGCTACACCTTC
TRBV4-1	-	TRBJ1-1	TRBD1	CASSWRDREVDEAFF	TGCGCCAGCAGCTGGAGGGACAGGGAGGTGGATGAAGCTTTCTTT
TRBV3-1/TRBV3-2	-	TRBJ2-5	TRBD1	CASSPGGQGEETQYF	TGTGCCAGCAGCCCCGGGGGACAGGGAGAGGAGACCCAGTACTTC
TRBV20-1	-	TRBJ1-1	TRBD1	CSASSIRDRGRTEAFF	TGCAGTGCTAGTTCTATCCGGGACAGGGGCCGCACTGAAGCTTTCTTT
TRBV6-6	-	TRBJ2-7	TRBD2	CASSYGGGGSSYEQYF	TGTGCCAGCAGTTACGGCGGGGGGGGGAGCTCCTACGAGCAGTACTTC
TRBV6-5	-	TRBJ1-2	TRBD1	CASTDRDRDHGYTF	TGTGCCAGCACCGACCGGGACAGGGACCATGGCTACACCTTC
TRBV6-1	-	TRBJ2-3	-	CASSEQGYTDTQYF	TGTGCCAGCAGTGAACAGGGATACACAGATACGCAGTATTTT
TRBV7-2	-	TRBJ1-2	-	CASSLASDYYGYTF	TGTGCCAGCAGCTTAGCGTCAGACTACTATGGCTACACCTTC
TRBV7-8	-	TRBJ2-3	-	CASSKITGHAQASTDTQYF	TGTGCCAGCAGCAAAATAACAGGCCATGCCCAAGCTAGCACAGATACGCAGTATTTT
TRBV5-4	once	TRBJ1-1	-	CASSLAGSLNTEAFF	TGTGCCAGCAGCTTGGCGGGGAGTCTGAACACTGAAGCTTTCTTT
TRBV7-8	-	TRBJ2-7	-	CASSLQGGEQYF	TGTGCCAGCAGCCTACAGGGTGGCGAGCAGTACTTC
TRBV13	-	TRBJ2-2	-	CASSANHASPGELFF	TGTGCCAGCAGCGCCAACCACGCTAGCCCCGGGGAGCTGTTTTTT
TRBV7-9	-	TRBJ2-5	TRBD2	CASSQRGVETQYF	TGTGCCAGCAGCCAACGGGGGGTGGAGACCCAGTACTTC
TRBV6-5	-	TRBJ1-2	-	CASTILRTVLDGYTF	TGTGCCAGCACTATATTACGGACAGTATTAGACGGCTACACCTTC
TRBV5-4	-	TRBJ1-3	TRBD1	CASSIQGETGNTIYF	TGTGCCAGCAGCATACAGGGGGAAACTGGAAACACCATATATTTT
TRBV6-5	-	TRBJ2-1	-	CASRTGYNEQFF	TGTGCCAGCAGGACGGGATACAATGAGCAGTTCTTC
TRBV18	few	TRBJ2-3	TRBD2	CASSPPSGGADTQYF	TGTGCCAGCTCACCCCCTAGCGGGGGGGCAGATACGCAGTATTTT
TRBV5-1	-	TRBJ1-5	-	CASSLERDQPQHF	TGCGCCAGCAGCTTGGAAAGAGATCAGCCCCAGCATTTT
TRBV7-8	-	TRBJ2-2	TRBD2	CASRETSGLAGDPGELFF	TGTGCCAGCAGGGAAACATCGGGACTAGCGGGGGACCCCGGGGAGCTGTTTTTT
TRBV28	-	TRBJ1-5	TRBD1	CASSAPGQGNQPQHF	TGTGCCAGCAGTGCCCCGGGACAGGGGAATCAGCCCCAGCATTTT
TRBV25-1	-	TRBJ1-1	-	CASSELEAVEAFF	TGTGCCAGCAGTGAGTTGGAGGCAGTTGAAGCTTTCTTT
TRBV4-1	-	TRBJ1-1	-	CASSQDRNTEAFF	TGCGCCAGCAGCCAAGATCGGAACACTGAAGCTTTCTTT
TRBV28	-	TRBJ2-3	TRBD2	CASSFGLVTDTQYF	TGTGCCAGCAGTTTTGGACTAGTGACAGATACGCAGTATTTT
TRBV7-9	-	TRBJ2-1	-	CASSPPGGSYNEQFF	TGTGCCAGCAGCCCTCCCGGGGGCTCCTACAATGAGCAGTTCTTC
TRBV6-6	-	TRBJ2-5	TRBD2	CASSSSGGAETQYF	TGTGCCAGCAGCAGCAGCGGGGGGGCGGAGACCCAGTACTTC
TRBV2	-	TRBJ2-5	TRBD2	CASSAQLAGGGETQYF	TGTGCCAGCAGTGCCCAACTAGCGGGGGGAGGGGAGACCCAGTACTTC
TRBV3-1/TRBV3-2	once	TRBJ1-1	-	CASSQPGLNTEAFF	TGTGCCAGCAGCCAACCTGGGCTCAACACTGAAGCTTTCTTT
TRBV24-1	-	TRBJ1-5	TRBD1	CATSEGDRRAQPQHF	TGTGCCACCAGTGAGGGGGACAGGAGGGCTCAGCCCCAGCATTTT
TRBV10-2	-	TRBJ2-7	TRBD1	CASSPTGLSPEQYF	TGCGCCAGCAGTCCGACAGGGTTGTCTCCCGAGCAGTACTTC
TRBV3-1/TRBV3-2	-	TRBJ2-1	TRBD2	CASSQDASGGAGEQFF	TGTGCCAGCAGCCAAGATGCTAGCGGGGGGGCAGGTGAGCAGTTCTTC
TRBV10-3	-	TRBJ1-2	-	CAILREMSHNGYTF	TGTGCCATCCTGAGGGAGATGTCGCATAATGGCTACACCTTC
TRBV27	-	TRBJ1-2	-	CASRQDSGYGYTF	TGTGCCAGCAGACAGGACAGTGGCTATGGCTACACCTTC
TRBV27	once	TRBJ2-2	TRBD2	CASSRVGAGGPGTGELFF	TGTGCCAGCAGCCGAGTCGGAGCGGGGGGGCCGGGCACCGGGGAGCTGTTTTTT
TRBV14	medium-sized	TRBJ2-3	-	CASSQVHADTQYF	TGTGCCAGCAGCCAAGTCCATGCGGATACGCAGTATTTT
TRBV10-2	few	TRBJ2-5	TRBD1	CASSDYIGQGRKKTQYF	TGCGCCAGCAGTGACTATATCGGACAGGGTAGAAAGAAGACCCAGTACTTC
TRBV6-1	-	TRBJ2-1	TRBD1	CASTLRQGSDEQFF	TGTGCCAGCACCCTCCGACAGGGATCCGATGAGCAGTTCTTC
TRBV5-1	-	TRBJ2-7	TRBD2	CASSTPPTAGGEQYF	TGCGCCAGCAGCACCCCTCCTACAGCGGGGGGCGAGCAGTACTTC
TRBV15	-	TRBJ2-3	-	CATRRGPTDTQYF	TGTGCCACCCGGAGGGGACCCACAGATACGCAGTATTTT
TRBV7-8	once	TRBJ1-1	TRBD1	CASSWTGKMNTEAFF	TGTGCCAGCAGCTGGACAGGGAAAATGAACACTGAAGCTTTCTTT
TRBV6-1	-	TRBJ1-5	TRBD1	CASSERVRGQVSNQPQHF	TGTGCCAGCAGTGAAAGAGTCAGGGGGCAGGTAAGCAATCAGCCCCAGCATTTT
TRBV15	-	TRBJ2-1	TRBD2	CATSSGRGASGFSYNEQFF	TGTGCCACCAGCAGCGGCCGGGGGGCTAGCGGGTTTTCCTACAATGAGCAGTTCTTC
TRBV6-6	-	TRBJ1-6	TRBD1	CASSSSTGAGNSPLHF	TGTGCCAGCAGTTCTTCCACAGGGGCTGGGAATTCACCCCTCCACTTT
TRBV5-1	-	TRBJ2-3	-	CASSFPSTDTQYF	TGCGCCAGCAGCTTTCCTAGCACAGATACGCAGTATTTT
TRBV5-1	-	TRBJ1-3	TRBD1	CASSTGTDGNTIYF	TGCGCCAGCAGCACCGGGACAGACGGGAACACCATATATTTT